A selection of T cell receptor beta chains follows, all from one sample in a study of blood T cell repertoires in COVID-19. Clones were sequenced by immunoSEQ multiplex PCR, and TCRdb holds only the in-frame ones, with some missing. The profile shows roughly 160,000 clones, roughly 85% of them singletons. The sample was peripheral blood. The receptors were sampled from a woman aged 50 to 60 with COVID-19, enrolled during active disease. Both conserved end residues are trimmed from each CDR3. D genes are given only for firm matches. For some rows the clone size is stated as once, few or many, or as a class when expanded; others skip it.

clone size	J gene	V gene	D gene	CDR3 protein
-	TRBJ2-1	TRBV7-9	TRBD1	ASSSGQGGYNEQF
-	TRBJ2-1	TRBV4-2	TRBD2	ASSQELAGVAHEQF
-	TRBJ1-2	TRBV5-4	TRBD1	ASSLEQTGAYGYT
-	TRBJ2-1	TRBV4-2	TRBD2	ASSARSGGASIEQF
-	TRBJ1-5	TRBV14	-	ASSQSLAQPQH
-	TRBJ1-2	TRBV5-5	TRBD1	ASSQTGTGTGYT
-	TRBJ1-5	TRBV6-1	TRBD1	ASSDMGQGNQPQH
-	TRBJ2-1	TRBV28	TRBD2	ATCGGAYNEQF
-	TRBJ1-2	TRBV7-9	-	ASSLALRGYT
few	TRBJ2-1	TRBV6-5	TRBD2	ASSTSGGANEQF
-	TRBJ1-5	TRBV7-8	TRBD1	ASSLGGGEEPQH
-	TRBJ1-5	TRBV7-8	-	ASSSGRVGARQPQH
-	TRBJ2-6	TRBV10-3	-	AISESGGSGANVLT